This is a list of T cell receptor beta chains from one sample in a study of shared clonotypes between healthy human individuals. Method: immunoSEQ multiplex PCR; TCRdb's copy keeps in-frame clones and lacks some. The table records 1.4 million to 1.5 million clones, roughly 96% of them present only once. The sample consisted of naive CD4+ T cells sorted from blood. The receptors come from a man aged 25 to 40 in good health. Both conserved end residues are part of each CDR3. A D gene is named only where the DNA matches it firmly. Some rows mark clone size as missing; the rest say once, few, many or name a class of expanded clone.

v_call	clone_size	j_call	d_call	cdr3_aa	cdr3_nt
TRBV7-2	.	TRBJ2-3	TRBD1	CASSDRASTDTQYF	TGTGCCAGCAGCGACAGGGCTAGCACAGATACGCAGTATTTT
TRBV6-4	.	TRBJ1-2	TRBD1	CASEGGQGELDGYTF	TGTGCCAGCGAAGGTGGGCAGGGGGAACTAGATGGCTACACCTTC
TRBV5-5	once	TRBJ2-1	TRBD2	CASSVPSGANNEQFF	TGTGCCAGCAGCGTCCCTAGCGGAGCTAACAATGAGCAGTTCTTC
TRBV5-1	once	TRBJ2-1	.	CASSLEQAEQFF	TGCGCCAGCAGCTTGGAACAGGCTGAGCAGTTCTTC
TRBV11-2	.	TRBJ2-1	.	CASSLEGVGGLGEQFF	TGTGCCAGCAGCTTAGAGGGGGTCGGAGGGCTAGGGGAGCAGTTCTTC
TRBV5-5	once	TRBJ2-7	TRBD1	CASSFSTWGQLYEQYF	TGTGCCAGCAGCTTCTCAACCTGGGGACAGCTCTACGAGCAGTACTTC
TRBV5-4	.	TRBJ1-2	.	CASSPLGNYGYTF	TGTGCCAGCAGCCCATTGGGTAACTATGGCTACACCTTC
TRBV2	.	TRBJ2-7	.	CASRVIYEQYF	TGTGCCAGCAGGGTCATCTACGAGCAGTACTTC
TRBV19	.	TRBJ1-5	.	CASSIARNSNQPQHF	TGTGCCAGTAGTATTGCCAGGAATAGCAATCAGCCCCAGCATTTT
TRBV6-5	.	TRBJ2-7	TRBD2	CASSYPRTSPGYEQYF	TGTGCCAGCAGTTACCCTAGGACTAGTCCGGGCTACGAGCAGTACTTC
TRBV4-3	.	TRBJ1-2	.	CASSQDGIGLRGGGYTF	TGCGCCAGCAGCCAAGATGGTATAGGATTGCGAGGGGGTGGCTACACCTTC
TRBV5-1	.	TRBJ2-2	TRBD1	CASSVTGGRTGELFF	TGCGCCAGCAGCGTGACAGGGGGCAGAACCGGGGAGCTGTTTTTT
TRBV25-1	.	TRBJ2-6	.	CASRRQDSSGANVLTF	TGTGCCAGCAGAAGACAGGACAGCTCTGGGGCCAACGTCCTGACTTTC
TRBV7-9	.	TRBJ2-2	.	CASSSHGGLGVRELFF	TGTGCCAGCAGCTCCCACGGTGGATTAGGCGTCAGGGAGCTGTTTTTT
TRBV7-9	.	TRBJ2-6	.	CASSLARGFNSGANVLTF	TGTGCCAGCAGCTTAGCCAGGGGCTTTAACTCTGGGGCCAACGTCCTGACTTTC
TRBV5-4	.	TRBJ2-3	TRBD2	CASSSRLAGDSDTQYF	TGTGCCAGCAGCTCAAGACTAGCGGGAGACTCAGATACGCAGTATTTT
TRBV7-2	.	TRBJ1-1	.	CASSLGRDLNTEAFF	TGTGCCAGCAGCTTAGGACGTGACCTGAACACTGAAGCTTTCTTT
TRBV10-1	.	TRBJ2-3	.	CASSETGSTDTQYF	TGCGCCAGCAGTGAGACGGGTAGCACAGATACGCAGTATTTT
TRBV5-1	few	TRBJ1-1	.	CASSLGGGNTEAFF	TGCGCCAGCAGCTTGGGTGGGGGGAACACTGAAGCTTTCTTT
TRBV15	.	TRBJ2-1	TRBD1	CATSRRQGALGEQFF	TGTGCCACCAGCAGACGACAGGGGGCGCTCGGGGAGCAGTTCTTC
TRBV25-1	once	TRBJ1-2	TRBD1	CASSAGQGPSYGYTF	TGTGCCAGCAGTGCCGGACAGGGGCCTAGCTATGGCTACACCTTC
TRBV4-3	.	TRBJ1-6	TRBD1	CASSPSFQDRPYNSPLHF	TGCGCCAGCAGCCCCTCGTTCCAGGACAGGCCATATAATTCACCCCTCCACTTT
TRBV4-1	.	TRBJ2-3	.	CASSQDRVIHTQYF	TGCGCCAGCAGCCAAGATAGGGTAATCCATACGCAGTATTTT
TRBV19	.	TRBJ2-7	TRBD2	CASSHRGGLAFHEQYF	TGTGCCAGTAGTCATAGGGGGGGACTAGCGTTCCACGAGCAGTACTTC